The T cell receptor beta chain under discussion was sequenced for a study of T-cell reconstitution after alpha-beta-depleted transplantation in children. Study conclusions and caveats: Several hundred expanded graft clones reportedly were the source of alpha-beta T cells about two months after transplant.

There are 11 residues in the CDR3. Trimming removed 7 bases from V and 4 bases from J, with 7 bases in between. Per the germline V gene, CDR1 is SQVTM and CDR2 is ANQGSEA. Many counts were recorded for this clonotype. The antigen is unknown. A library of TCRbeta sequences, prepared with unique molecular identifiers, was generated. TCRdb processed the PCR reads anew with MiXCR; each CDR3 protein has one entry. The table records some 840,000 distinct CDR3 sequences, roughly 15% of them present only once. The sequenced sample was PBMCs, mostly from graft donor cells, obtained 360 days after TCRalphabeta/CD19-depleted stem cell transplant. This receptor was obtained from a male patient aged 5 to 17 who had a stem cell transplant for acute lymphoblastic leukemia, so the T cells may come from the graft donor. The chain couples TRBV29-1 to TRBJ2-2; D ambiguous. The CDR3, as DNA: TGCAGCGCGACCGTCACCGGGGAGCTGTTTTTT. It codes for CSATVTGELFF.